The 13 T cell receptor beta chains listed next were all sequenced from one sample in a study of cytomegalovirus exposure and HLA in healthy donors. The PCR had 60 Vbeta and 13 Jbeta primers. Sequencing used immunoSEQ multiplex PCR; TCRdb keeps in-frame clones, though not all of them. Of some 120,000 clones detected, around three quarters appear once; the ten largest clones hold about 12%. Sequenced: PBMCs. The receptors derive from an older woman in good health and CMV-seropositive.

J is TRBJ2-5 and V is TRBV19; TRBD2 matches 8 bases. The CDR3 is 17 amino acids. With V trimmed by 4 bases and J by 4 bases, 14 bases remained unmatched. Germline V gene sequence: CDR1 LNHDA, CDR2 SQIVND (reference sequence). The CDR3 sequence is CASSNAGTRLGRETQYF. The CDR3 DNA reads as TGTGCCAGTAGTAATGCCGGGACTAGGCTAGGAAGAGAGACCCAGTACTTC. Filled out from reference TRBV19 and TRBJ2-5, the complete variable domain reads DGGITQSPKYLFRKEGQNVTLSCEQNLNHDAMYWYRQDPGQGLRLIYYSQIVNDFQKGDIAEGYSVSREKKESFPLTVTSAQKNPTAFYLCASSNAGTRLGRETQYFGPGTRLLVL.

This clone was recorded only once. The rearrangement joins TRBV19 to TRBJ2-3; no reliable D call. The V gene lost 2 bases and the J gene lost 4 bases, with 7 bases spanning the gap. Germline values: CDR1 LNHDA, CDR2 SQIVND (reference sequence). This CDR3 spans 13 amino acids. CDR3: CASSIPPADTQYF. The CDR3 bases are TGTGCCAGTAGTATACCCCCCGCAGATACGCAGTATTTT.

The V gene is TRBV19, the J gene TRBJ2-1, with 11 bases that match TRBD2. Germline CDR1 reads LNHDA; CDR2 reads SQIVND (reference sequence). The CDR3 totals 14 residues. Trimming at V came to 6 bases and at J to 6 bases, leaving 4 bases not matched to a gene. Here the CDR3 reads CASRGLADANEQFF. The CDR3 DNA follows: TGTGCCAGTAGGGGACTAGCGGACGCCAATGAGCAGTTCTTC.

The CDR3 spells CASSMGLAGDGDTQYF. CDR3 nucleotide sequence: TGCGCCAGCAGCATGGGACTAGCGGGAGACGGGGATACGCAGTATTTT. The chain uses TRBV5-1 and TRBJ2-3; 14 bases line up with TRBD2. CDR3 length: 16 residues. From germline, CDR1 is SGHRS and CDR2 YFSETQ. Germline trimming cut 4 bases from V and 6 bases from J; bases unmatched to any gene: 7.

This clone was seen only a few times. The V and J genes are TRBV6-5 and TRBJ2-6; D is undetermined. V shed 2 bases and J shed 0 bases, with 5 bases lying between them. This CDR3 contains 15 residues. CDR1 and CDR2 (germline): MNHEY, SVGAGI. CDR3 in DNA: TGTGCCAGCAGTTACCAGCGCTCTGGGGCCAACGTCCTGACTTTC. Its translation: CASSYQRSGANVLTF.

This clone has a single count. The chain carries TRBV7-2 and TRBJ1-1, with D unclear. The germline V gene encodes CDR1 SGHTA and CDR2 FQGNSA. V lost 0 bases and J 4 bases, leaving 9 bases between the germline ends. The CDR3 loop spans 14 amino acids. CDR3 region: CASSLARGGTEAFF. Here the CDR3 DNA reads TGTGCCAGCAGCTTAGCTCGGGGTGGCACTGAAGCTTTCTTT.

This clone has only one observation. The rearrangement links TRBV29-1 to TRBJ1-2; D not resolved. V was clipped by 0 bases and J by 4 bases, with 9 bases between them. Germline V lookup: CDR1 SQVTM, CDR2 ANQGSEA. The CDR3 is 13 amino acids. The CDR3, as DNA: TGCAGCGTTGAAGAATTAGCATCCTATGGCTACACCTTC. Translation: CSVEELASYGYTF. Full variable domain (missing parts from reference TRBV29-1 and TRBJ1-2): SAVISQKPSRDICQRGTSLTIQCQVDSQVTMMFWYRQQPGQSLTLIATANQGSEATYESGFVIDKFPISRPNLTFSTLTVSNMSPEDSSIYLCSVEELASYGYTFGSGTRLTVV.

This sequence joins TRBV7-8 and TRBJ1-1; possible D gene TRBD1, 6 bases. The germline V gene has CDR1 SGHVS and CDR2 FQNEAQ. The CDR3 runs 15 residues. Trimming shortened V by 5 bases and J by 1 base, and 14 bases separated the two germline ends. The CDR3 coding sequence is TGTGCCAGCAGCCACAACAGGGCCAGGAACACTGAAGCTTTCTTT. Translating gives CASSHNRARNTEAFF. Full variable domain (missing parts from reference TRBV7-8 and TRBJ1-1): GAGVSQSPRYKVAKRGQDVALRCDPISGHVSLFWYQQALGQGPEFLTYFQNEAQLDKSGLPSDRFFAERPEGSVSTLKIQRTQQEDSAVYLCASSHNRARNTEAFFGQGTRLTVV.

The rearrangement links TRBV5-1 to TRBJ1-1, with 7 bases matching TRBD1. CDR1 and CDR2 (germline): SGHRS, YFSETQ. Germline trimming cut 3 bases from V and 1 base from J; bases unmatched to any gene: 6. The CDR3 consists of 15 residues. The CDR3 spells CASSSGGRRNTEAFF. Here the CDR3 DNA reads TGCGCCAGCAGCTCAGGGGGGCGACGGAACACTGAAGCTTTCTTT.

The chain has TRBV10-3 and TRBJ2-7; 9 bases are a match to TRBD2. This CDR3 comprises 13 residues. Germline CDR1 and CDR2: ENHRY and SYGVKD. V was clipped by 6 bases and J by 4 bases; unmatched bases: 4. The CDR3 DNA sequence: TGTGCCATCAGACGCGGGGGGGCGTACGAGCAGTACTTC. Translation: CAIRRGGAYEQYF.

The V and J genes are TRBV25-1 and TRBJ2-1; 7 bases map to TRBD2. The V and J ends lost 6 bases and 9 bases, in that order; junction bases with no gene match: 14. In germline, CDR1 is MGHDK, CDR2 SYGVNS. This CDR3 comprises 15 residues. The CDR3 spells CASSQPTGTILEQFF. CDR3 bases: TGTGCCAGCAGCCAACCTACCGGGACTATTCTTGAGCAGTTCTTC. Full variable domain (remainder filled in from reference TRBV25-1 and TRBJ2-1): EADIYQTPRYLVIGTGKKITLECSQTMGHDKMYWYQQDPGMELHLIHYSYGVNSTEKGDLSSESTVSRIRTEHFPLTLESARPSHTSQYLCASSQPTGTILEQFFGPGTRLTVL.

The V and J genes are TRBV7-2 and TRBJ2-3; 12 bases line up with TRBD2. Germline lookup yields CDR1 SGHTA and CDR2 FQGNSA. This CDR3 has 15 residues. V was clipped by 2 bases and J by 6 bases; unmatched bases: 3. CDR3 bases: TGTGCCAGCAGCTTATTTACTAGCGGGGGGGATACGCAGTATTTT. It specifies CASSLFTSGGDTQYF. Combining the CDR3 with reference TRBV7-2 and TRBJ2-3 gives the whole variable domain GAGVSQSPSNKVTEKGKDVELRCDPISGHTALYWYRQSLGQGLEFLIYFQGNSAPDKSGLPSDRFSAERTGGSVSTLTIQRTQQEDSAVYLCASSLFTSGGDTQYFGPGTRLTVL.

The rearrangement joins TRBV7-2 to TRBJ2-2; 11 bases are a match to TRBD2. With 3 bases clipped from V and 8 bases from J, the junction kept 5 bases outside the gene matches. Germline V lookup: CDR1 SGHTA, CDR2 FQGNSA. This CDR3 has 15 residues. The DNA for the CDR3 is TGTGCCAGCAGCTTCGTTAGCGGGGGGGCGGGGGAGCTGTTTTTT. Its protein product is CASSFVSGGAGELFF.